This T cell receptor (beta chain) was obtained from a study of cytomegalovirus exposure and HLA in healthy donors. Germline values: CDR1 MNHEY, CDR2 SMNVEV (reference sequence). V shed 0 bases, J shed 1 base, and the junction held 8 bases outside the gene matches. The CDR3 length is 18 residues. This PCR relied on a set of 60 Vbeta primers and 13 Jbeta primers. The assay was immunoSEQ multiplex PCR, and TCRdb's table has in-frame clones only and misses some. The sample contains around 130,000 clones, around 65% of which appear only once. The chain links TRBV27 to TRBJ2-2, with TRBD2 matching over 7 bases. The sequenced sample was PBMCs. The clonotype comes from a male donor in good health and CMV-seronegative. The CDR3 sequence: CASSLSLGLAVNTGELFF. The CDR3 DNA reads as TGTGCCAGCAGTTTATCTCTCGGGCTAGCGGTGAACACCGGGGAGCTGTTTTTT.